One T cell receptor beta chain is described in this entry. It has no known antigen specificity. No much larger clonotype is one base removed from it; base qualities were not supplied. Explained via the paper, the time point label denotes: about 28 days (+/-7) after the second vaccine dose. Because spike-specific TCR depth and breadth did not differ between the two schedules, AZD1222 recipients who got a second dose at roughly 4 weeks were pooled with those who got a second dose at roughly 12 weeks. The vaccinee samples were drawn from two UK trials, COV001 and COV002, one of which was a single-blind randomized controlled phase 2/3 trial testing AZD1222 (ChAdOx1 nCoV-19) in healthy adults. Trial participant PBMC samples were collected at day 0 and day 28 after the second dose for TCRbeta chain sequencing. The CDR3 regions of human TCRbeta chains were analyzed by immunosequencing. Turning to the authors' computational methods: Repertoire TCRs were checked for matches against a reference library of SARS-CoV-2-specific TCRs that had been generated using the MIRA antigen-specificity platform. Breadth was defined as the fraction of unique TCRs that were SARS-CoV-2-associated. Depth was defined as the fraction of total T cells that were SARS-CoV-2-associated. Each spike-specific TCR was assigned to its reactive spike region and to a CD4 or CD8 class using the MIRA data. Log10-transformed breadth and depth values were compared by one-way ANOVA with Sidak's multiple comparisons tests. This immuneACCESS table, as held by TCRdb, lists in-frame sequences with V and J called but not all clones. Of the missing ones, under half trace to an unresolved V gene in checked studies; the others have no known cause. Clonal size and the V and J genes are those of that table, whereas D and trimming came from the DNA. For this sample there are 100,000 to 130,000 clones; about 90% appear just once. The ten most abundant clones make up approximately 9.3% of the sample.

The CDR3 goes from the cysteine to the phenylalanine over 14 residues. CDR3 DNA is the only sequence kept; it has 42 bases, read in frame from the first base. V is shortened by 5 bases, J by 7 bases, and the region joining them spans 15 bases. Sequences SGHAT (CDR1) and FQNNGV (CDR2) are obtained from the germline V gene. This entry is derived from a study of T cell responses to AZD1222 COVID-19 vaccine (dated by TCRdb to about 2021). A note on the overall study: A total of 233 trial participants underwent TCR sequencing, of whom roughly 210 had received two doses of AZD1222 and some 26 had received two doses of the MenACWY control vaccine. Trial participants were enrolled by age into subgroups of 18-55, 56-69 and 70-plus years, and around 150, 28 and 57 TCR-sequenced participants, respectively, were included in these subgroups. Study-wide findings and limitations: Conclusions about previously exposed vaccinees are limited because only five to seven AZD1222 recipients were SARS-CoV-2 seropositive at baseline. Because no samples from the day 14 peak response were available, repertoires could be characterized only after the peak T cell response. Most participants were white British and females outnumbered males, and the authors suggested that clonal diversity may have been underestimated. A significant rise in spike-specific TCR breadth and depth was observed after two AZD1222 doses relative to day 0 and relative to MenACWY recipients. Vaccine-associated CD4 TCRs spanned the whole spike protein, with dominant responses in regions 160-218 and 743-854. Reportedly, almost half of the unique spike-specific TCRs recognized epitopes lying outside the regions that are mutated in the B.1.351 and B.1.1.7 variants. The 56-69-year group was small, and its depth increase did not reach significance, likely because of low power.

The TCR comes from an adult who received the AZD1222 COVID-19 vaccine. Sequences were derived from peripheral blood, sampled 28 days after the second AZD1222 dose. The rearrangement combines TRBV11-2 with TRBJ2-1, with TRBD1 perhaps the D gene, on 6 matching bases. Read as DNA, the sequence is TGTGCCAGCAGCCCCAGGACAGCCGGGAATGAGCAGTTCTTC. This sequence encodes CASSPRTAGNEQFF. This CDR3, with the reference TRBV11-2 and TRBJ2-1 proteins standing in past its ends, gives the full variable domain EAGVAQSPRYKIIEKRQSVAFWCNPISGHATLYWYQQILGQGPKLLIQFQNNGVVDDSQLPKDRFSAERLKGVDSTLKIQPAKLEDSAVYLCASSPRTAGNEQFFGPGTRLTVL.